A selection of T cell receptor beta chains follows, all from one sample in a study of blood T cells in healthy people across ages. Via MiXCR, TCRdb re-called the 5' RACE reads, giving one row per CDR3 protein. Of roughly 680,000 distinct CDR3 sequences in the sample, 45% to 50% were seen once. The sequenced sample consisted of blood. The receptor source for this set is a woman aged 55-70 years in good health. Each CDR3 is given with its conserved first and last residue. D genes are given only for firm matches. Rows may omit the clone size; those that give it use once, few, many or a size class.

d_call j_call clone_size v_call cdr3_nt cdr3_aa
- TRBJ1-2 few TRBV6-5 TGTGCCAGCAGCCAAAAAGCTACATCGGTTTATGGCTACACCTTC CASSQKATSVYGYTF
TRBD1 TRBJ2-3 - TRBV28 TGTGCCAGCAACGCATATCCCGGGGCAGGGGGTACAGATACGCAGTATTTT CASNAYPGAGGTDTQYF
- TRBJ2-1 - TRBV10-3 TGTGCCATCAGTGAGTCCCAGGGTCTATCCGGGCGGGGAACCGCTAATTACAATGAGCAGTTCTTC CAISESQGLSGRGTANYNEQFF
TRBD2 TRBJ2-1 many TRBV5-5 TGTGCCAGCAGCCCGGGACTAGCCGGACCCAATGAGCAGTTCTTC CASSPGLAGPNEQFF
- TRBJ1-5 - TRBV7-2 TGTGCCAGCAGCCCCGGACAGAATCTGCCCCAGCATTTT CASSPGQNLPQHF
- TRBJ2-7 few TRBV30 TGTGCCTGGAATGTAGCGCGACAGTCAGGCGAGCAGTACTTC CAWNVARQSGEQYF
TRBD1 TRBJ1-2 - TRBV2 TGTGCCAGCAGCCTCTCACAGGGGGAAAATGGCTACACCTTC CASSLSQGENGYTF
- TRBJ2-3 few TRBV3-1 TGTGCCAGCAGAGCACCTTACACGAATACGCAGTATTTT CASRAPYTNTQYF
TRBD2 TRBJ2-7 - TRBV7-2 TGTGCCAGCAGCTTTAGGGCTAGCGGGAGCTACGAGCAGTACTTC CASSFRASGSYEQYF
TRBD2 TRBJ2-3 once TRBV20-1 TGCAGTGCTAGGGGCGGGAGTGGAACAGATACGCAGTATTTT CSARGGSGTDTQYF
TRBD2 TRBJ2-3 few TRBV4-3 TGCGCCAGCAGCCGTGGGACTAGCGGGGCCCGGCGGGTGTTGGATACGCAGTATTTT CASSRGTSGARRVLDTQYF
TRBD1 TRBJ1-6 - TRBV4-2 TGTGCCAGCAGCCAAAGCCTCAGGACAGGGTATTCACCCCTCCACTTT CASSQSLRTGYSPLHF
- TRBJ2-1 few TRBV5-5 TGTGCCAGCAGCCCGTCAACGGACCACAATGAGCAGTTCTTC CASSPSTDHNEQFF
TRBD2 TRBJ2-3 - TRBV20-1 TGCAGTGCTAGAGGGGGCGGGACTAACCCAGATACGCAGTATTTT CSARGGGTNPDTQYF
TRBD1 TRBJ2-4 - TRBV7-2 TGTGCCAGCAGCCGAGACAGGGTGGACATTCAGTACTTC CASSRDRVDIQYF
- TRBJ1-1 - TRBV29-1 TGCAGCGGGGGCGGGGGAAACACTGAAGCTTTCTTT CSGGGGNTEAFF
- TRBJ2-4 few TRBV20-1 TGCAGTGCGAGCAGTGGGGGAGCCAAAAACATTCAGTACTTC CSASSGGAKNIQYF
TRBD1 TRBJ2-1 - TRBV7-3 TGTGCCAGCAGCTCAACCCGGACAGGGAACAATGAGCAGTTCTTC CASSSTRTGNNEQFF
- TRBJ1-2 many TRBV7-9 TGTGCCAGCAGCTTATCGGGGCCTAGCGGCTACACCTTC CASSLSGPSGYTF
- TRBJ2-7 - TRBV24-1 TGTGCCACCAGTGATTTGGGCAGGGGTGCCTCCTACGAGCAGTACTTC CATSDLGRGASYEQYF
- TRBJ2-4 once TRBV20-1 TGCAGTGCTAGAGATATAGGGGCGCCGGCCAAAAACATTCAGTACTTC CSARDIGAPAKNIQYF
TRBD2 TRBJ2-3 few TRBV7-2 TGTGCCAGCAGCTTAGCGGGACTAGACGGAGATACGCAGTATTTT CASSLAGLDGDTQYF
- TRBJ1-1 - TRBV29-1 TGCAGCGCCAGGTCGGGCTCTGAAGCTTTCTTT CSARSGSEAFF
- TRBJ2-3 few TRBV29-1 TGCAGCGCCGGATGGGGGCTAGATACAGATACGCAGTATTTT CSAGWGLDTDTQYF
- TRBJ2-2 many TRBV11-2 TGTGCCAGCAGCTTAGGGGTCGGGAGTGGGTCCGGGGAGCTGTTTTTT CASSLGVGSGSGELFF
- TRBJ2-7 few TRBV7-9 TGTGCCAGCTTGGGGGGACAGCGCTACGAGCAGTACTTC CASLGGQRYEQYF
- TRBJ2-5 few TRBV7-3 TGTGCCAGCAGCACCTCCTCCCAACAGACCCAGTACTTC CASSTSSQQTQYF
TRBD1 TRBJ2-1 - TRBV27 TGTGCCAGCAGTTCCCGGGACAGGGGCAATGAGCAGTTCTTC CASSSRDRGNEQFF
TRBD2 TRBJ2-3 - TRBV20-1 TGCAGTGCTAGCGGTTGGGGGGGAGGAGATACGCAGTATTTT CSASGWGGGDTQYF
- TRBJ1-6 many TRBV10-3 TGTGCCATCAGTGGAGCTGAATATAATTCACCCCTCCACTTT CAISGAEYNSPLHF
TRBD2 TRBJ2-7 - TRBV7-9 TGTGCCAGCAGCTGGACTAGCGGGAACTACGAGCAGTACTTC CASSWTSGNYEQYF
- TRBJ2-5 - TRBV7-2 TGTGCCAGCAGCGCCGGGACGTTGACGTGGCAGTACTTC CASSAGTLTWQYF
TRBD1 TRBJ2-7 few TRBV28 TGTGCCAGCAGCACGCCCGGGACAGCAACCTACGAGCAGTACTTC CASSTPGTATYEQYF
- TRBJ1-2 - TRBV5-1 TGCGCCAGCAGCTTGGAACGAGGGGAGTATGACTACACCTTC CASSLERGEYDYTF
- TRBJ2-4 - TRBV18 TGTGCCAGCTCACCCGGGAAATTCCCCAAAAACATTCAGTACTTC CASSPGKFPKNIQYF
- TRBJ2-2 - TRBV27 TGTGCCAGCACGTGGGGAGCCGCCGGGGAGCTGTTTTTT CASTWGAAGELFF
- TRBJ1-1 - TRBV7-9 TGTGCCAGCAGCTCCCAGGGAGGGGACACTGAAGCTTTCTTT CASSSQGGDTEAFF
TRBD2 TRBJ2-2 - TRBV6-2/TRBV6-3 TGTGCCAGCAGTTACCGGGGGGGCGCGGACACCGGGGAGCTGTTTTTT CASSYRGGADTGELFF
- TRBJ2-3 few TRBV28 TGTGCCAGCAGTTTATCCAAGATTCTTACGGATACGCAGTATTTT CASSLSKILTDTQYF
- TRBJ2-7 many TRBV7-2 TGTGCCAGCAGCTCGGACCCAGGGCACTCCTACGAGCAGTACTTC CASSSDPGHSYEQYF
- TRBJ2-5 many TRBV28 TGTGCCAGCAGTTTGTTCCAAGAGACCCAGTACTTC CASSLFQETQYF
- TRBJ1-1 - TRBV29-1 TGCAGCGTTGACGCAGAGAACACTGAAGCTTTCTTT CSVDAENTEAFF